Detailed here is one T cell receptor (beta chain). Its antigen is unknown. This specimen belongs to a study of T cell repertoires in cytomegalovirus infection. Study background: Alongside well-studied HLA-B-restricted CMV epitopes, recently identified HLA-C-restricted CMV epitopes were also used. It was the public TCR beta signatures that indicated both CMV infection and matching HLA type.

Overall study results and limits: The ex vivo response was dominated by HLA-C-restricted CMV-specific TCR beta clonotypes. Accumulated public TCR beta family frequency recognized individuals carrying CMV together with the relevant HLA.

TCRdb re-derived calls from the reads in MiXCR, one entry per CDR3 protein. The sample includes fewer than 950,000 distinct CDR3 sequences, 30% to 35% of them seen just once. This sequence was found in a human donor in good health (CMV status not recorded). Some clones in this sample may be carry-over from other donors' samples. The material sequenced was cultured CD8+ T cells from PBMCs, taken from culture after CMV antigen stimulation.

The chain's CDR3 is CASSLSFADTQYF. CDR3 sequence (DNA): TGTGCCAGCAGTTTATCGTTCGCAGATACGCAGTATTTT. The V call is TRBV27, the J call TRBJ2-3; D uncertain. Germline assignment: CDR1 MNHEY and CDR2 SMNVEV (reference sequence). The CDR3 covers 13 residues. V was clipped by 0 bases and J by 4 bases, with 5 bases between them.